The subject of this entry is one T cell receptor (beta chain). Its target is unknown. These data are taken from a study of monozygotic twins with inflammatory bowel disease. Regarding the study as a whole: Between concordant and discordant twins, repertoire similarity failed to differ, a result that limited power may explain. Those with IBD had lower TCRbeta diversity (inverse Simpson) than their healthy co-twins did. Relative clonotype sharing with others was diminished in IBD patients versus healthy twins, particularly with disease activity.

During cDNA synthesis, UMIs that each contained a 6-nucleotide sample barcode were added by means of template switching. From the 5' RACE reads, TCRdb lists one entry per CDR3 protein and no DNA. The listing records around 190,000 distinct CDR3 sequences. The CDR3 sequence is 14 residues long. Germline CDR1 reads SGHRS; CDR2 reads YFSETQ. The sequenced material came from blood. This chain uses TRBV5-1 with TRBJ2-7; no DNA is available, so the TRBD2 call from TCRdb remains unchecked. The TCR was taken from a human donor with ulcerative colitis or Crohn's disease, or a healthy co-twin of an affected twin (not recorded which). The CDR3 loop reads CASSFVGENYEQYF.